The 6 T cell receptor beta chains presented below share a single source sample, sequenced in a study of graft-versus-host responses after intestinal transplantation. Generated by immunoSEQ multiplex PCR, the TCRdb table keeps only in-frame clones and is missing some. The table lists tens of thousands of clones, 70% to 90% of them singletons. These TCRs' antigens remain unknown. The sample in question was unstimulated CD4+ T cells sorted from spleen or lymph node cells, obtained before intestinal transplant. The receptors here all came from a human donor who received an intestinal transplant.

V and J are TRBV5-1 and TRBJ1-4; D unresolved. This CDR3 has 15 residues. Looked up from germline, CDR1 is SGHRS and CDR2 is YFSETQ. With 4 bases removed from V and 3 bases from J, the gap between germline ends came to 13 bases. The CDR3 sequence: CASSLVAQPNEKLFF. The DNA of the CDR3 is TGCGCCAGCAGCCTGGTGGCACAGCCTAATGAAAAACTGTTTTTT.

Concerning this clone: The junction does not match germline at one end; this may be a read error. This chain uses TRBV9 with TRBJ2-5, with TRBD2 identical over 8 bases. CDR3 length: 15 amino acids. Germline-derived CDR1 and CDR2 are SGDLS and YYNGEE. In DNA, the CDR3 is TGTGCCAGCAGCGTAGGCGGGAGGTACCAGGAGACCCAGTACTTC. This gives the protein CASSVGGRYQETQYF.

The chain joins TRBV5-6 to TRBJ1-5, with D unresolved. The germline V gene encodes CDR1 SGHDT and CDR2 YYEEEE. V was pared by 5 bases and J by 4 bases, with 13 bases between. This CDR3 region has 14 residues. The CDR3 coding sequence is TGTGCCAGCAGTTCTAGACGGATTAATCAGCCCCAGCATTTT. Its protein product is CASSSRRINQPQHF. Supplemented by reference TRBV5-6 and TRBJ1-5, the full variable domain reads DAGVTQSPTHLIKTRGQQVTLRCSPKSGHDTVSWYQQALGQGPQFIFQYYEEEERQRGNFPDRFSGHQFPNYSSELNVNALLLGDSALYLCASSSRRINQPQHFGDGTRLSIL.

The V and J genes are TRBV5-1 and TRBJ2-7, with 11 bases fitting TRBD2. V was clipped by 4 bases and J by 5 bases; unmatched bases: 8. CDR1 and CDR2 (germline): SGHRS, YFSETQ. This CDR3 is built from 15 residues. In nucleotides, the CDR3 is TGCGCCAGCAGCGAAGGACTAGCGGGTAAAAACGAGCAGTACTTC. It is translated as CASSEGLAGKNEQYF. The entire variable domain, with the rest obtained from reference TRBV5-1 and TRBJ2-7, is as follows: KAGVTQTPRYLIKTRGQQVTLSCSPISGHRSVSWYQQTPGQGLQFLFEYFSETQRNKGNFPGRFSGRQFSNSRSEMNVSTLELGDSALYLCASSEGLAGKNEQYFGPGTRLTVT.

The rearrangement uses TRBV28 and TRBJ1-3; D is perhaps TRBD1 (5 bases). The CDR3 sequence is 16 residues long. Trimming stripped 3 bases from V and 1 base from J, with 13 bases between. From germline, CDR1 is MDHEN and CDR2 SYDVKM. CDR3 protein: CASSFLQGKSGNTIYF. In DNA form, the CDR3 reads TGTGCCAGCAGTTTCTTGCAGGGAAAATCTGGAAACACCATATATTTT.

The J gene is TRBJ2-1, the V gene TRBV4-1; 12 positions agree with TRBD2. The V and J ends lost 4 bases and 0 bases, in that order; junction bases with no gene match: 10. CDR3 size: 19 residues. Germline V gene data show CDR1 as MGHRA and CDR2 as YSYEKL. CDR3 bases: TGCGCCAGCAGCCCTGAACTAGCGGGAGGCTTCGGCTCCTACAATGAGCAGTTCTTC. It codes for CASSPELAGGFGSYNEQFF.